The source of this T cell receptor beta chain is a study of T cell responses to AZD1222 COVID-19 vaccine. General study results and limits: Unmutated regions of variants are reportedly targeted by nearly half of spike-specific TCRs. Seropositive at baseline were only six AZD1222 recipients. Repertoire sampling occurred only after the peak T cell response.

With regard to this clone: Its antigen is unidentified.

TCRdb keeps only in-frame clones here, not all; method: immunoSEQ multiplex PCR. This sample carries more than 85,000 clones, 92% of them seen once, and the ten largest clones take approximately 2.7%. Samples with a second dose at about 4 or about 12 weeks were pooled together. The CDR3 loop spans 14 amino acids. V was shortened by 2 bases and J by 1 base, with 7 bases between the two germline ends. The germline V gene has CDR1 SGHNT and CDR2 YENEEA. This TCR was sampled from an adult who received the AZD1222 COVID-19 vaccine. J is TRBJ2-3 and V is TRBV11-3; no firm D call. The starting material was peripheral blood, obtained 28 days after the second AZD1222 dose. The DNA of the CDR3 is TGTGCCAGCAGCTTAACGCCAGGCACAGATACGCAGTATTTT. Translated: CASSLTPGTDTQYF.